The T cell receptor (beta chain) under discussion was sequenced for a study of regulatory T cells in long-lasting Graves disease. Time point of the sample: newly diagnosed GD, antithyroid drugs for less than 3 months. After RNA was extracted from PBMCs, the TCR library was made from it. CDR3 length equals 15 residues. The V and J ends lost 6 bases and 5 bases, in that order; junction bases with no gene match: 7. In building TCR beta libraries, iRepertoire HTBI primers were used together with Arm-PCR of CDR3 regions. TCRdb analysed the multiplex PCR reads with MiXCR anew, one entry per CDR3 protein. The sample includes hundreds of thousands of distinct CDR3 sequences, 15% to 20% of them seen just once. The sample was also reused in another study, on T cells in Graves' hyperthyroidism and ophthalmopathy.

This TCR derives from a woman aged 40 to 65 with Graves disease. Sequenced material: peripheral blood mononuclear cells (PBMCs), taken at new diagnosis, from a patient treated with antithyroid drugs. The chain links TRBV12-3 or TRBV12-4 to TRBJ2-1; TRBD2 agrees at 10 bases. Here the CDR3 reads CASSRSGGGNNEQFF. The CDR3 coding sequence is TGTGCCAGCAGCCGGAGCGGGGGGGGGAACAATGAGCAGTTCTTC.